Shown below are 8 T cell receptor beta chains from a single sample sequenced in a study of response to subunit inactivated influenza vaccine. TCRdb re-called the RT-PCR reads with MiXCR, one entry per CDR3 protein. The sample records 750,000 to 850,000 distinct CDR3 sequences, less than 20% being singletons. Sample: PBMCs from blood, taken 4 to 6 days after vaccination. Every receptor here comes from a man aged 45-65 years who received an inactivated influenza vaccine.

The V call is TRBV5-1, the J call TRBJ2-7, with D possibly matching TRBD2 (6 bases). Germline V CDR1 and CDR2: SGHRS, YFSETQ. With 5 bases removed from V and 2 bases from J, the gap between germline ends came to 11 bases. The CDR3 totals 13 residues. This chain's CDR3 is CASRYPGAYEQYF. CDR3 nucleotide sequence: TGCGCCAGCAGATACCCGGGGGCCTACGAGCAGTACTTC. Together with reference TRBV5-1 and TRBJ2-7, the CDR3 gives the full variable domain: KAGVTQTPRYLIKTRGQQVTLSCSPISGHRSVSWYQQTPGQGLQFLFEYFSETQRNKGNFPGRFSGRQFSNSRSEMNVSTLELGDSALYLCASRYPGAYEQYFGPGTRLTVT.

The V gene is TRBV5-1, the J gene TRBJ2-3, with 8 bases matching TRBD1. The CDR3 is 17 residues long. Germline values: CDR1 SGHRS, CDR2 YFSETQ. V shed 2 bases, J shed 3 bases, and the junction held 11 bases outside the gene matches. In nucleotides, the CDR3 is TGCGCCAGCAGCTTTCGTCTAGCTCGGGACAGGACAGATACGCAGTATTTT. Protein: CASSFRLARDRTDTQYF.

This clonotype was seen a handful of times. This sequence joins TRBV20-1 and TRBJ2-3, with TRBD1 matching over 8 bases. The CDR3 spans 15 residues. Trimming cost V 1 base and J 2 bases; bases outside gene matches: 5. Germline values: CDR1 DFQATT, CDR2 SNEGSKA (reference sequence). The CDR3 here is CSARGHRGSTDTQYF. DNA for the CDR3: TGCAGTGCTAGAGGTCACAGGGGGTCCACAGATACGCAGTATTTT.

The chain employs TRBV11-2 and TRBJ2-3; D may be TRBD2 (5 bases). Per the germline V gene, CDR1 is SGHAT and CDR2 is FQNNGV. This CDR3 region has 15 residues. V dropped 5 bases and J dropped 4 bases, with 16 bases sitting between them. CDR3 region: CASSVTGYSADTQYF. DNA for the CDR3: TGTGCCAGCAGCGTCACCGGGTATAGCGCAGATACGCAGTATTTT. The whole variable domain, remainder taken from reference TRBV11-2 and TRBJ2-3, is EAGVAQSPRYKIIEKRQSVAFWCNPISGHATLYWYQQILGQGPKLLIQFQNNGVVDDSQLPKDRFSAERLKGVDSTLKIQPAKLEDSAVYLCASSVTGYSADTQYFGPGTRLTVL.

The CDR3 bases are TGTGCCAGCAGCTTAGTCGGAGCGGGAGCGGAGACCCAGTACTTC. Translating gives CASSLVGAGAETQYF. The chain couples TRBV7-8 to TRBJ2-5, with 8 bases identical to TRBD2. From germline, CDR1 is SGHVS and CDR2 FQNEAQ. This CDR3 has 15 amino acids. The V and J ends lost 1 base and 5 bases, in that order; junction bases with no gene match: 6. The whole variable domain, filled in from reference TRBV7-8 and TRBJ2-5, reads GAGVSQSPRYKVAKRGQDVALRCDPISGHVSLFWYQQALGQGPEFLTYFQNEAQLDKSGLPSDRFFAERPEGSVSTLKIQRTQQEDSAVYLCASSLVGAGAETQYFGPGTRLLVL.

Only a few counts were recorded for this clonotype. The rearrangement uses TRBV12-3 or TRBV12-4 and TRBJ2-5, with D unresolved. The ends were cut back, 7 bases at V and 0 bases at J, with 9 bases in the middle. CDR3 length: 13 residues. CDR3 bases: TGTGCCAGCACCTCCGGGTACCAAGAGACCCAGTACTTC. Amino acid sequence: CASTSGYQETQYF.

The chain uses TRBV28 and TRBJ2-7, with TRBD2 as a possible D gene (6 bases). Trimming pared 3 bases from V and 3 bases from J, leaving 21 bases between. The CDR3 contains 17 residues. Germline values: CDR1 MDHEN, CDR2 SYDVKM. The CDR3 spells CASSFRGLSGVFYEQYF. The CDR3 bases are TGTGCCAGCAGTTTCCGCGGGCTGTCGGGAGTTTTCTACGAGCAGTACTTC.

This clonotype was found a few times. The chain combines TRBV27 with TRBJ2-1; 7 nucleotides agree with TRBD1. Germline-derived CDR1 and CDR2 are MNHEY and SMNVEV (reference sequence). V trimming: 5 bases; J trimming: 2 bases; junction bases outside the gene matches: 9. This CDR3 region has 16 residues. The CDR3 is CASSPPTGRTYNEQFF. In DNA form, the CDR3 reads TGTGCCAGCAGTCCACCGACAGGGCGAACCTACAATGAGCAGTTCTTC.